The clone carrying this T cell receptor beta chain was seen a single time. Its antigen is unknown. These data come from a study of identifying expanded T cells in peripheral blood. General study findings and limits: Roughly two-week clone count variance significantly increased as total template count grew.

The CDR3 runs 17 residues. The germline gives CDR1 SEHNR, CDR2 FQNEAQ (reference sequence). Between the trimmed V and J ends, which lost 0 bases and 4 bases, there was a span of 18 bases. The method was immunoSEQ multiplex PCR; TCRdb's version includes in-frame clones alone and lacks a portion of them. Altogether around 100,000 clones are present, roughly 89% being singletons, with the ten largest covering about 17%. The sample was blood. This TCR was sampled from a person between 18 and 75 years old in good health. The V and J genes are TRBV7-9 and TRBJ2-5, with D perhaps matching TRBD2 (7 bases). CDR3 in amino acids: CASSLASGGFKLETQYF. Here the CDR3 DNA reads TGTGCCAGCAGCTTAGCGTCGGGGGGCTTTAAGTTAGAGACCCAGTACTTC.